The TCR beta chain described here comes from a study of T-cell reconstitution after alpha-beta-depleted transplantation in children. A library of TCRbeta sequences, prepared with unique molecular identifiers, was generated. TCRdb recomputed calls from the PCR reads with MiXCR, one row per CDR3 protein. The sample yields just over 350,000 distinct CDR3 sequences, about an eighth seen once. This CDR3 is built from 15 residues. V was cut by 4 bases and J by 7 bases, with 20 bases left in between. Germline V gene lookup returns CDR1 ENHRY and CDR2 SYGVKD. The chain has TRBV10-3 and TRBJ2-7, with a possible D match to TRBD2 (6 bases). This sequence was found in a human donor who donated a stem cell graft to a child with Fanconi anemia. The starting material was PBMCs, obtained from the stem cell graft. The chain's CDR3 is CAISARGLTRGEQYF. The CDR3 DNA sequence: TGTGCCATCAGTGCCCGGGGACTCACACGGGGGGAGCAGTACTTC.